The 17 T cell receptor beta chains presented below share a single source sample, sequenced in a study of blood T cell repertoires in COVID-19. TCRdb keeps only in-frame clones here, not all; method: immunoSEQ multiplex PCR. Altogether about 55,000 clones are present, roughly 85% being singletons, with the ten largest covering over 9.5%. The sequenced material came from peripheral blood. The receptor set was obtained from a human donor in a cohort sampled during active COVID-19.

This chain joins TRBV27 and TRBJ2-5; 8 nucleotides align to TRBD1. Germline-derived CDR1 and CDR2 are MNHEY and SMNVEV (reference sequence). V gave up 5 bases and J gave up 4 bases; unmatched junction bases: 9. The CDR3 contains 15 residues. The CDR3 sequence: CASSQSTTGGETQYF. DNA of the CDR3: TGTGCCAGCAGTCAATCAACCACAGGGGGAGAGACCCAGTACTTC.

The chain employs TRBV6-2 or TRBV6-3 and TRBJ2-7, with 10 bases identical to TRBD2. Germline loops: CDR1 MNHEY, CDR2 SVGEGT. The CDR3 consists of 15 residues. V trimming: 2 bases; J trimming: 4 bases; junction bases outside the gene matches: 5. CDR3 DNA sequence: TGTGCCAGCAGTTACGACCCTAGCGGGAGTTACGAGCAGTACTTC. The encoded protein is CASSYDPSGSYEQYF.

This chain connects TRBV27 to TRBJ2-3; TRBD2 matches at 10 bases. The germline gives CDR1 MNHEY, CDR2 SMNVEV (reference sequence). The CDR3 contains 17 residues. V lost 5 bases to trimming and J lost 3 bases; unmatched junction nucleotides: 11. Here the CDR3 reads CASSRTPIAGGTDTQYF. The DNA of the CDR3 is TGTGCCAGCAGTCGGACCCCAATAGCGGGAGGAACAGATACGCAGTATTTT.

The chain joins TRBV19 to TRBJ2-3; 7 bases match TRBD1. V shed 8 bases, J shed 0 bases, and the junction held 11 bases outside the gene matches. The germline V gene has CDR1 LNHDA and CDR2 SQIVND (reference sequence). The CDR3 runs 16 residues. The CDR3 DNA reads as TGTGCCAGTCGAAAAGGGGGCCGACCTAGCACAGATACGCAGTATTTT. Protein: CASRKGGRPSTDTQYF.

The CDR3 DNA sequence: TGTGCCAGCAGCTTGGAGCCCGGGAGGGCCGGGACCGGGGAGCTGTTTTTT. Its protein is CASSLEPGRAGTGELFF. The chain couples TRBV5-4 to TRBJ2-2; the match to TRBD2 covers 8 bases. Germline V gives CDR1 SGHNT, CDR2 YYREEE (reference sequence). Losses at the gene ends were 0 bases for V and 5 bases for J; bases not matched to a gene: 9. The CDR3 is 17 amino acids.

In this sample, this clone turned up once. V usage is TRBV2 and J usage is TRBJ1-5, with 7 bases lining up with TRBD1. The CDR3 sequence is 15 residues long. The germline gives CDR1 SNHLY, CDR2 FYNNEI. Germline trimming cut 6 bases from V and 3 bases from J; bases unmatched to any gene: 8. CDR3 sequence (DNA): TGTGCCAGCAGACAGGGGCGAAAATTCAATCAGCCCCAGCATTTT. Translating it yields CASRQGRKFNQPQHF.

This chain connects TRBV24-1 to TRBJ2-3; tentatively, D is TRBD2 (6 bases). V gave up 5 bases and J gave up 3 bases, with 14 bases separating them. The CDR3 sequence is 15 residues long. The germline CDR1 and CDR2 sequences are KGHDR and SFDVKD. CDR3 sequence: CATSVAGRGTDTQYF. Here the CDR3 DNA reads TGTGCCACCAGTGTGGCAGGGCGGGGAACAGATACGCAGTATTTT.

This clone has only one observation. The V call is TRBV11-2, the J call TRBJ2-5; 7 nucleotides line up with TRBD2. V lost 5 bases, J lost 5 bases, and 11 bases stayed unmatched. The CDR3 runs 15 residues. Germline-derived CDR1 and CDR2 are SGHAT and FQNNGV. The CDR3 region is CASSAGQAREETQYF. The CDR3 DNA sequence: TGTGCCAGCAGCGCAGGGCAGGCGCGGGAGGAGACCCAGTACTTC.

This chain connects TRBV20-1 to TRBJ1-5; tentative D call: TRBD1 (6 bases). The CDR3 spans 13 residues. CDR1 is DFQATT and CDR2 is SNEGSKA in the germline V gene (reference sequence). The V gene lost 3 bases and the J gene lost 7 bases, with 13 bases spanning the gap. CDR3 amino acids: CSASPTGQQPQHF. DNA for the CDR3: TGCAGTGCTAGTCCAACAGGGCAACAGCCCCAGCATTTT.

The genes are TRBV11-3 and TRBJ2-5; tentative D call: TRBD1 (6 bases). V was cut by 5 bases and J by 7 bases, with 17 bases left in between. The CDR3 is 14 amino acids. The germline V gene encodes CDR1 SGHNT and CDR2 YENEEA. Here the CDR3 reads CASSQGHPGGTQYF. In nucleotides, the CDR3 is TGTGCCAGCAGCCAGGGACACCCCGGCGGGACCCAGTACTTC.

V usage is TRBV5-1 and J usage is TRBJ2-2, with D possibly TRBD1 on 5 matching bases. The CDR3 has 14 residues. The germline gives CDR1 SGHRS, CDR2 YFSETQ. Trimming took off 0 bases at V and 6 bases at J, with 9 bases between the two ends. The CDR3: CASSLELGPGELFF. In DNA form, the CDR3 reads TGCGCCAGCAGCTTGGAATTGGGGCCCGGGGAGCTGTTTTTT.

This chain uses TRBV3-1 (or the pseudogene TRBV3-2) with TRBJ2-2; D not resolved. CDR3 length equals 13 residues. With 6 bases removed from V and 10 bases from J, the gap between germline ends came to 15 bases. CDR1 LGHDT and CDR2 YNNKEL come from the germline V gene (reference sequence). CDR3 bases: TGTGCCAGCAGGGTTGGCGGTGAGGTGGAGCTGTTTTTT. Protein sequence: CASRVGGEVELFF.

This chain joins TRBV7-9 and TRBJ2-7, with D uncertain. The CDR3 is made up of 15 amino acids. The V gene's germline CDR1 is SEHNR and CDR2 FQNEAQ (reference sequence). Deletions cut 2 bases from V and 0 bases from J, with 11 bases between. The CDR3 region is CASSLRSASSYEQYF. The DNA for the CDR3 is TGTGCCAGCAGCTTACGGAGCGCCAGCTCCTACGAGCAGTACTTC.

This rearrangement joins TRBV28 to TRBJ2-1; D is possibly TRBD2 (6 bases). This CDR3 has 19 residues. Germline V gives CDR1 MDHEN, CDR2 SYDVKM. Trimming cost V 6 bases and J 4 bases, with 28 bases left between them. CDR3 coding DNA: TGTGCCAGCAGCCCGACTAGACCCGACACGCTTCCCATATACAATGAGCAGTTCTTC. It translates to CASSPTRPDTLPIYNEQFF. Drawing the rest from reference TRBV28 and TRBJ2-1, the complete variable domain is DVKVTQSSRYLVKRTGEKVFLECVQDMDHENMFWYRQDPGLGLRLIYFSYDVKMKEKGDIPEGYSVSREKKERFSLILESASTNQTSMYLCASSPTRPDTLPIYNEQFFGPGTRLTVL.

CDR3 coding DNA: TGTGCCAGCAGCCAAGATACGAGACAGGGGCATACTGAAGCTTTCTTT. It yields the protein CASSQDTRQGHTEAFF. The V call is TRBV4-2, the J call TRBJ1-1; 8 bases are shared with TRBD1. The CDR3 loop spans 16 amino acids. V shed 0 bases, J shed 5 bases, and the junction held 8 bases outside the gene matches. Per germline, CDR1 LGHNA and CDR2 YNFKEQ.

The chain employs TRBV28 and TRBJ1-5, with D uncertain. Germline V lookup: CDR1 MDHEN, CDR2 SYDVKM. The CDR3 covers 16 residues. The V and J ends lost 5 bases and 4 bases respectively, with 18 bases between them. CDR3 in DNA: TGTGCCAGCAGTCCACGCCTTGAGGATTTAAATCAGCCCCAGCATTTT. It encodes CASSPRLEDLNQPQHF.

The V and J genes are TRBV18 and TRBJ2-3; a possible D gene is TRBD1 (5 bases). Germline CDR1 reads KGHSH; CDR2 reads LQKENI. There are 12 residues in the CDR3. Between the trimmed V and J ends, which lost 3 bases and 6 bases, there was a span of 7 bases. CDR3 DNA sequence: TGTGCCAGCTCACCGGGGCGGGATACGCAGTATTTT. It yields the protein CASSPGRDTQYF.